The 10 T cell receptor beta chains reported below all come from one sample, sequenced in a study of blood T cells in healthy people across ages. Together with a sample-barcoded 5' primer, a J-beta primer mix was included in a second PCR lasting about 7 to 11 cycles. TCRdb reprocessed the 5' RACE reads with MiXCR, giving one entry per CDR3 protein. The sample consists of some 1 million distinct CDR3 sequences, roughly 45% of them appearing once. Sequenced input: blood. The receptors stem from an older woman in good health.

The gene calls are TRBV29-1 and TRBJ2-7; tentatively, D is TRBD2 (5 bases). The tail of the sequence fits TRBJ2-5 better, so the J call may be wrong. The length of the CDR3 is 13 residues. Germline V gives CDR1 SQVTM, CDR2 ANQGSEA. The CDR3 region has the DNA TGCAGCGTTGGTCGGGGTTCGACAGAGACCCAGTACTTC. Amino acids: CSVGRGSTETQYF.

This chain connects TRBV27 to TRBJ2-1; D may be TRBD1 (5 bases). The CDR3 sequence is 14 residues long. Deletions cut 2 bases from V and 8 bases from J, with 13 bases between. CDR1 and CDR2 (germline): MNHEY, SMNVEV (reference sequence). This chain's CDR3 is CASSLREGAHEQFF. The CDR3 bases are TGTGCCAGCAGTTTAAGGGAAGGGGCCCATGAGCAGTTCTTC.

V and J are TRBV5-1 and TRBJ2-3, with 9 nucleotides matching TRBD2. The trim removed 4 bases at V and 6 bases at J, leaving 18 bases unmatched. CDR1 is SGHRS, CDR2 YFSETQ, per germline. This CDR3 spans 18 amino acids. This chain's CDR3 is CASSLGGGGRALTDTQYF. As DNA, the CDR3 is TGCGCCAGCAGCCTCGGCGGCGGCGGGAGGGCCTTAACGGATACGCAGTATTTT.

The chain has TRBV27 and TRBJ1-5; 9 bases line up with TRBD1. Unmatched junction bases numbered 10, after V lost 6 bases and J lost 1 base. Germline lookup yields CDR1 MNHEY and CDR2 SMNVEV (reference sequence). The CDR3 loop spans 17 amino acids. The CDR3 nucleotides read TGTGCCAGCAGCGAGGGACAGGGTGTTCGAAGCAATCAGCCCCAGCATTTT. Protein product: CASSEGQGVRSNQPQHF.

V gene TRBV5-1 combines with J gene TRBJ1-4; D remains ambiguous. CDR1 is SGHRS, CDR2 YFSETQ, per germline. CDR3 length: 17 amino acids. Trimming cost V 0 bases and J 1 base, with 13 bases left between them. CDR3 DNA: TGCGCCAGCAGCTTGGCAGAGCCAGGAGGAACTAATGAAAAACTGTTTTTT. Amino acids: CASSLAEPGGTNEKLFF.

The chain joins TRBV20-1 to TRBJ2-1; 11 bases agree with TRBD2. V lost 5 bases, J lost 0 bases, and 3 bases stayed unmatched. From germline, CDR1 is DFQATT and CDR2 SNEGSKA (reference sequence). The CDR3 sequence is 15 residues long. CDR3 nucleotide sequence: TGCAGTGCTCCGCTAGCGGGAGGCTCCTACAATGAGCAGTTCTTC. Its translation is CSAPLAGGSYNEQFF.

This clonotype is a singleton in its sample. This may be a read error, as it is one base from a much larger clone. The chain couples TRBV9 to TRBJ1-6, with D possibly being TRBD1 (5 bases). Per germline, CDR1 SGDLS and CDR2 YYNGEE. This CDR3 contains 14 residues. Here the CDR3 reads CASSVGAVGSPPHF. The CDR3 DNA reads TGTGCCAGCAGCGTTGGGGCAGTGGGTTCACCCCCCCACTTT.

V usage is TRBV9 and J usage is TRBJ1-4; 9 bases map to TRBD1. The CDR3 spans 14 residues. The J segment lost 7 bases and the V segment lost 4 bases, leaving 5 bases of the junction unmatched. The germline V gene encodes CDR1 SGDLS and CDR2 YYNGEE. Here the CDR3 reads CASSTATGGEKLFF. The CDR3 bases are TGTGCCAGCAGCACCGCGACAGGGGGTGAAAAACTGTTTTTT.

The chain links TRBV7-2 to TRBJ2-7, with 11 bases fitting TRBD2. With 11 bases clipped from V and 9 bases from J, the junction kept 15 bases outside the gene matches. The CDR3 runs to 14 residues. The germline V gene has CDR1 SGHTA and CDR2 FQGNSA. CDR3: CASSGLAGGLGQYF. For the CDR3, the DNA is TGTGCCTCATCCGGATTAGCGGGAGGGTTGGGGCAGTACTTC. Filled out from reference TRBV7-2 and TRBJ2-7, the complete variable domain reads GAGVSQSPSNKVTEKGKDVELRCDPISGHTALYWYRQSLGQGLEFLIYFQGNSAPDKSGLPSDRFSAERTGGSVSTLTIQRTQQEDSAVYLCASSGLAGGLGQYFGPGTRLTVT.

This chain connects TRBV9 to TRBJ2-1; unclear D gene. Between the trimmed V and J ends, which lost 0 bases and 8 bases, there was a span of 6 bases. The CDR3 runs 12 residues. CDR1 is SGDLS, CDR2 YYNGEE, per germline. CDR3 protein: CASSVGSYEQFF. CDR3 nucleotides: TGTGCCAGCAGCGTAGGCAGCTATGAGCAGTTCTTC. Filled out from reference TRBV9 and TRBJ2-1, the complete variable domain reads DSGVTQTPKHLITATGQRVTLRCSPRSGDLSVYWYQQSLDQGLQFLIQYYNGEERAKGNILERFSAQQFPDLHSELNLSSLELGDSALYFCASSVGSYEQFFGPGTRLTVL.